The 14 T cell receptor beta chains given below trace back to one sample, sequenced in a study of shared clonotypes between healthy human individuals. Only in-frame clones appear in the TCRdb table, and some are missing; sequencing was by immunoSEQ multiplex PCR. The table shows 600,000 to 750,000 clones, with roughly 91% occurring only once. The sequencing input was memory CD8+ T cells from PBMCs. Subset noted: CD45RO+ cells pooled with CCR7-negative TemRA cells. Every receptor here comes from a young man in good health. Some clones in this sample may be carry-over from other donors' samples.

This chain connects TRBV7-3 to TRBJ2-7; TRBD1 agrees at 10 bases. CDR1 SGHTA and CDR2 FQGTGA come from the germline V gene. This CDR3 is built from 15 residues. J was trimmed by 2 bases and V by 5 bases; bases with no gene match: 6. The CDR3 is CASSPGTGDPYEQYF. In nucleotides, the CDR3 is TGTGCCAGCAGCCCCGGGACAGGGGATCCCTACGAGCAGTACTTC.

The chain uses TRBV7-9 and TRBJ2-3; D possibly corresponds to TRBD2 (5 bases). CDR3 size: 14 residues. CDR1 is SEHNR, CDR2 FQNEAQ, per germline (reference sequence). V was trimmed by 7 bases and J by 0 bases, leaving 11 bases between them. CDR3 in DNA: TGTGCCAGCAAAACCGGGGTCAGCACAGATACGCAGTATTTT. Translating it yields CASKTGVSTDTQYF.

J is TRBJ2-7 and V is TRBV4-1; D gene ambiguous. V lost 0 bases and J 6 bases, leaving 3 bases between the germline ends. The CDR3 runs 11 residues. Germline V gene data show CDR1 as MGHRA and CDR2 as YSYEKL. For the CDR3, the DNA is TGCGCCAGCAGCCAAGAATCCGAGCAGTACTTC. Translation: CASSQESEQYF.

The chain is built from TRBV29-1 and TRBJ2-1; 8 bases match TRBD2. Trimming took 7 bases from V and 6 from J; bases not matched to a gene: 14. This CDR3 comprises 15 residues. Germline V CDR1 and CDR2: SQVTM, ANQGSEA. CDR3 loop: CSAQVGALAVNEQFF. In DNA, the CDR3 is TGCAGCGCCCAGGTGGGGGCACTAGCGGTCAATGAGCAGTTCTTC.

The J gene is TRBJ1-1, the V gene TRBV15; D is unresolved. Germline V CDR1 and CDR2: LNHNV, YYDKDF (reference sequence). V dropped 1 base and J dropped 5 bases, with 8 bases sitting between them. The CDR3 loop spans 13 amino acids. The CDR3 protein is CATSRVGGTEAFF. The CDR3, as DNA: TGTGCCACCAGCAGAGTGGGAGGAACTGAAGCTTTCTTT.

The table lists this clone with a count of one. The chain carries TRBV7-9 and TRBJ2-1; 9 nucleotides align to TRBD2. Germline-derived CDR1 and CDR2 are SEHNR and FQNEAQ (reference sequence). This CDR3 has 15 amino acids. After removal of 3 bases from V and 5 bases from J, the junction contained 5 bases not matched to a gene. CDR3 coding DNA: TGTGCCAGCAGCTTTGGACTAGCGAGGGACAATGAGCAGTTCTTC. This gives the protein CASSFGLARDNEQFF.

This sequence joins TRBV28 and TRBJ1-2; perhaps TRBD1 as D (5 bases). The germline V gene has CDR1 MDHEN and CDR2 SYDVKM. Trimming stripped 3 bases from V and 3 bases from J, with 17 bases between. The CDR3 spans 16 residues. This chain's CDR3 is CASSFSGQDSYYGYTF. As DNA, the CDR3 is TGTGCCAGCAGTTTTTCAGGGCAGGATAGCTACTATGGCTACACCTTC.

The CDR3 sequence is CASTRGRVGEKLFF. The CDR3 coding sequence is TGTGCCAGCACCCGGGGGCGCGTTGGTGAAAAACTGTTTTTT. This sequence joins TRBV9 and TRBJ1-4, with TRBD1 as a possible D gene (6 bases). V was pared by 6 bases and J by 7 bases, with 16 bases between. Germline CDR1 is SGDLS and CDR2 is YYNGEE. The CDR3 sequence is 14 residues long.

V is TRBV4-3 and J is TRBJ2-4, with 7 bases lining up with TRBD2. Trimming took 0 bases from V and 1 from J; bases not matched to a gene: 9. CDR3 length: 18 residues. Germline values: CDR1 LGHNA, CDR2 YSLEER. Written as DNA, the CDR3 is TGCGCCAGCAGCCAAGAGGGATGGGGGGGAAGGGCCAAAAACATTCAGTACTTC. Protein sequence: CASSQEGWGGRAKNIQYF.

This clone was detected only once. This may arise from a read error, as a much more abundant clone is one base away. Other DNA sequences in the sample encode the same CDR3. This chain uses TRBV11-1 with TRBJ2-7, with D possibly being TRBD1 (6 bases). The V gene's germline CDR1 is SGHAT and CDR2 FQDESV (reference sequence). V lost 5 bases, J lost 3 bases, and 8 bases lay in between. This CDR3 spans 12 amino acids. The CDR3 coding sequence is TGTGCCAGCAGCCGGGACAACTACGAGCAGTACTTC. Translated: CASSRDNYEQYF.

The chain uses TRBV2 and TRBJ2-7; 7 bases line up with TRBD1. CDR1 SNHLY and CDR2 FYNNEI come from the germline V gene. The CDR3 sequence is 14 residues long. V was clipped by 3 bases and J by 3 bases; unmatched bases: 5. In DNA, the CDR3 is TGTGCCAGCAGTGACGGGACAGAGTACTACGAGCAGTACTTC. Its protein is CASSDGTEYYEQYF.

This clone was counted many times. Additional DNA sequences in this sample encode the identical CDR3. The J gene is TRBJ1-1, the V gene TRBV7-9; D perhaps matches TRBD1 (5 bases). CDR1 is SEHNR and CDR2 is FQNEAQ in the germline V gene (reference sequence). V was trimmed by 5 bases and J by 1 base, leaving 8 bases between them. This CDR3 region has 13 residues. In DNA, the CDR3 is TGTGCCAGCAGCAGCACAGGGAACACTGAAGCTTTCTTT. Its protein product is CASSSTGNTEAFF.

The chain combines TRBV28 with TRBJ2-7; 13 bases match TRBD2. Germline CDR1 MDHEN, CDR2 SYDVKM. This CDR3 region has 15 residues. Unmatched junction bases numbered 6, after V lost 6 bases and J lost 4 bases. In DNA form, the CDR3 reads TGTGCCAGCAGGAGGGGACTAGCGGGAATATACGAGCAGTACTTC. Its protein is CASRRGLAGIYEQYF.

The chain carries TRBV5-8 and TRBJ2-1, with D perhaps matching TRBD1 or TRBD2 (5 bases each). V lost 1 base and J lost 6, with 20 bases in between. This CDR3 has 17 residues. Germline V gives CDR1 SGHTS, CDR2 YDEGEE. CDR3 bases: TGTGCCAGCAGCTTGCTTTTTGGGACCCGCAAGGGCAATGAGCAGTTCTTC. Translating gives CASSLLFGTRKGNEQFF.